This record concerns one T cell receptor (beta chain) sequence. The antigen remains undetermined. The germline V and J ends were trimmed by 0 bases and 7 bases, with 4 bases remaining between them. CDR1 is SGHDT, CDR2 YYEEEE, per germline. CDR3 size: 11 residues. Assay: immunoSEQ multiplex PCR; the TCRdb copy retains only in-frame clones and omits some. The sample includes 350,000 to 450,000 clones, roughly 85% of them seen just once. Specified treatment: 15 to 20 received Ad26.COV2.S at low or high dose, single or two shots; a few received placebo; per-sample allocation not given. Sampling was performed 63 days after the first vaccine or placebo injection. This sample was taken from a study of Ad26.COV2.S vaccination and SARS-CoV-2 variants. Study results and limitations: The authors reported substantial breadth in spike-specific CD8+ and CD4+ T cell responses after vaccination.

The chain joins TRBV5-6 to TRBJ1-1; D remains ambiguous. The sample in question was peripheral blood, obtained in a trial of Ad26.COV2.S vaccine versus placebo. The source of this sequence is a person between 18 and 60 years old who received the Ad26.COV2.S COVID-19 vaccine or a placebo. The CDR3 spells CASSLGVEAFF. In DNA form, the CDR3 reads TGTGCCAGCAGCTTGGGTGTTGAAGCTTTCTTT.